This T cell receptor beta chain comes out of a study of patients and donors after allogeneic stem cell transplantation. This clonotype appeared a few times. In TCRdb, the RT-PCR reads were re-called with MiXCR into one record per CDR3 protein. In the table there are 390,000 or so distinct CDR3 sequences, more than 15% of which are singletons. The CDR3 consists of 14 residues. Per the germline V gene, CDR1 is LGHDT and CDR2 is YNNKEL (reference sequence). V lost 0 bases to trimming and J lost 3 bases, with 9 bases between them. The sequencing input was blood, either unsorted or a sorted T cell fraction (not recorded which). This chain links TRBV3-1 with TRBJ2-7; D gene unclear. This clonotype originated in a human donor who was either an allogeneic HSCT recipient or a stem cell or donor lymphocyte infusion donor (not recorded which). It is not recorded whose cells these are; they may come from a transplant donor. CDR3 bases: TGTGCCAGCAGCCAAGATTTGCAGAGCTACGAGCAGTACTTC. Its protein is CASSQDLQSYEQYF.